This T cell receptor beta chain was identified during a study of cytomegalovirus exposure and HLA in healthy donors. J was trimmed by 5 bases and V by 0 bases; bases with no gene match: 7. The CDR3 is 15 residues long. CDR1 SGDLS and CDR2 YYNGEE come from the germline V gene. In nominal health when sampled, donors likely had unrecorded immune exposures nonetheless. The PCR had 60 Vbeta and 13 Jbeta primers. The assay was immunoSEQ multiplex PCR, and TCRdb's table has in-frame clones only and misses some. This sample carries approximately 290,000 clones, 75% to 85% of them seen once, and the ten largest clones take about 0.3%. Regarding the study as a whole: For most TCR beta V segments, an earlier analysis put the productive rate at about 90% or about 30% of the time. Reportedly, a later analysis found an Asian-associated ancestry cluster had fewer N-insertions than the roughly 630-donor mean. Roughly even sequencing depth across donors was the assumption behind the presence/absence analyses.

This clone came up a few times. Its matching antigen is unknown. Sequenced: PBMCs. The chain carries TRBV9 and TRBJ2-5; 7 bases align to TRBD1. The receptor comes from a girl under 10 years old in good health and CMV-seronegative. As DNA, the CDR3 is TGTGCCAGCAGCGTAGACAGGGGCCCCCTCGAGACCCAGTACTTC. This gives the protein CASSVDRGPLETQYF.